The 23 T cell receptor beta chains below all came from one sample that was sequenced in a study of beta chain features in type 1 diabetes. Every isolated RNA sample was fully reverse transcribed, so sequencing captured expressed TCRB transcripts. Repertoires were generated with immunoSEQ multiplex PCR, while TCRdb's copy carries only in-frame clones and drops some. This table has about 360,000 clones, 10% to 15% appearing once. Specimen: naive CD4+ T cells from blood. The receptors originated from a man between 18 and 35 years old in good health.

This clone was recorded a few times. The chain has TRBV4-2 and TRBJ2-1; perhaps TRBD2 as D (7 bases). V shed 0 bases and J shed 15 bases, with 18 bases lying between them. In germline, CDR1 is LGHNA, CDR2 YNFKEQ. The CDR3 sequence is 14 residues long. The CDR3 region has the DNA TGTGCCAGCAGCCAAGAGGGGGCGCGGGAGATTCCGTTCTTC. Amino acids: CASSQEGAREIPFF.

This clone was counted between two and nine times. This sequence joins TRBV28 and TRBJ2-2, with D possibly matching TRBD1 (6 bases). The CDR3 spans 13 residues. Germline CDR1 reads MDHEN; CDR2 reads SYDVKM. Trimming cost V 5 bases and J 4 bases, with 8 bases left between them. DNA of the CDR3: TGTGCCAGCAGTCGGACAGCCACCGGGGAGCTGTTTTTT. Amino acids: CASSRTATGELFF.

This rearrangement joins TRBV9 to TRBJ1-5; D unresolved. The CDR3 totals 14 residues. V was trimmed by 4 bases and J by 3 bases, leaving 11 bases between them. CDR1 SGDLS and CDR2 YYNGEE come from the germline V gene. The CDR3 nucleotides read TGTGCCAGCAGCCCGGGTCGCAACAATCAGCCCCAGCATTTT. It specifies CASSPGRNNQPQHF.

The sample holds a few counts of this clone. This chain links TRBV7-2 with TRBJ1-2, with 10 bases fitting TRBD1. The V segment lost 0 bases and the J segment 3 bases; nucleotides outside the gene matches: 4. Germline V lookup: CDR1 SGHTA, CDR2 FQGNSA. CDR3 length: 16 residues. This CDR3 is CASSLAQTGGDYGYTF. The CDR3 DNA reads TGTGCCAGCAGCTTAGCTCAGACAGGGGGCGACTATGGCTACACCTTC.

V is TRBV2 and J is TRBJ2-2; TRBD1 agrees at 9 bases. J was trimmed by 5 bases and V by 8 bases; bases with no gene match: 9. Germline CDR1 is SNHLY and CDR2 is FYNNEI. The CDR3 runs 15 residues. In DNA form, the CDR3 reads TGTGCCAGCGAGGGGGACAGGGCGTTGACCGGGGAGCTGTTTTTT. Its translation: CASEGDRALTGELFF.

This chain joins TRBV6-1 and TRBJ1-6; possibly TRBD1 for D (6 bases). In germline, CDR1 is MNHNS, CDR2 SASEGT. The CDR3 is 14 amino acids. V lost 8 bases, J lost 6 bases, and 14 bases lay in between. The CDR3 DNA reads TGTGCCAGCTCCCGGGACATTGGTAATTCACCCCTCCACTTT. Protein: CASSRDIGNSPLHF.

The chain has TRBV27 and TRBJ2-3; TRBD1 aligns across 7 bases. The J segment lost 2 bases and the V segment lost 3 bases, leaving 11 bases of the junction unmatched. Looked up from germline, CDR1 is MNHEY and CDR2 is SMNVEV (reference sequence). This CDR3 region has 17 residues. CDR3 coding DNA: TGTGCCAGCAGTTTTCGTGGGACAGATTCGGTCACAGATACGCAGTATTTT. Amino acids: CASSFRGTDSVTDTQYF.

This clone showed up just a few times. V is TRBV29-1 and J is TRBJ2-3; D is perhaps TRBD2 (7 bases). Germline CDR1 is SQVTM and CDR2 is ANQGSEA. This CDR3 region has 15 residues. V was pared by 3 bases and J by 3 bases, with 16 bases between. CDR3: CSVDRRGGVTDTQYF. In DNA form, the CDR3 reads TGCAGCGTTGACCGAAGGGGGGGCGTTACAGATACGCAGTATTTT.

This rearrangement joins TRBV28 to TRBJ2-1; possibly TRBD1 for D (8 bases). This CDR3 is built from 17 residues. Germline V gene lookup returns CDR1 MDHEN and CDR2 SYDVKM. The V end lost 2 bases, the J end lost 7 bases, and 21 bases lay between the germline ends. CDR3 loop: CASSLLLRQGRGNEQFF. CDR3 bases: TGTGCCAGCAGTTTACTCCTCCGACAGGGGCGGGGGAATGAGCAGTTCTTC.

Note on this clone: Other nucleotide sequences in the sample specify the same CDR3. CDR3 amino acids: CAWSPGGTEAFF. In DNA form, the CDR3 reads TGTGCCTGGAGTCCGGGGGGCACTGAAGCTTTCTTT. V usage is TRBV30 and J usage is TRBJ1-1; possibly TRBD1 for D (5 bases). The CDR3 covers 12 residues. Germline assignment: CDR1 GTSNPN and CDR2 SVGIG (reference sequence). With 2 bases removed from V and 4 bases from J, the gap between germline ends came to 8 bases. The full variable domain, with the rest looked up from reference TRBV30 and TRBJ1-1, is SQTIHQWPATLVQPVGSPLSLECTVEGTSNPNLYWYRQAAGRGLQLLFYSVGIGQISSEVPQNLSASRPQDRQFILSSKKLLLSDSGFYLCAWSPGGTEAFFGQGTRLTVV.

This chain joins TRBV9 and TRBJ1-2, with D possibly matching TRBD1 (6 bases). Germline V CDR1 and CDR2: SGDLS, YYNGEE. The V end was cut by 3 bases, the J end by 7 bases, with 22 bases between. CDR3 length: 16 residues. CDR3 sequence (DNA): TGTGCCAGCAGCGAAGGAAGGGACACCCATAGAGGTGGCTACACCTTC. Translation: CASSEGRDTHRGGYTF.

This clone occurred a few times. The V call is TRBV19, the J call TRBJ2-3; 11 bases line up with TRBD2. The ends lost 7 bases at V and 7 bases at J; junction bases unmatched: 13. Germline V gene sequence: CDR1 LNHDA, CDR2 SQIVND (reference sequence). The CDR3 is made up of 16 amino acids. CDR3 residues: CASMEIAGGSRNTQYF. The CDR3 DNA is TGTGCCAGTATGGAGATAGCGGGGGGGTCCAGGAATACGCAGTATTTT.

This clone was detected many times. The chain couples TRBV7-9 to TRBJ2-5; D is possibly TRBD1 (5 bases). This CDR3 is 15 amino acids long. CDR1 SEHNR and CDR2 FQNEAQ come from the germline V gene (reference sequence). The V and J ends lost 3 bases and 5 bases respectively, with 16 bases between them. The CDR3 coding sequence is TGTGCCAGCAGCTTCGCCGGGTCTCCAGGGGAGACCCAGTACTTC. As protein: CASSFAGSPGETQYF.

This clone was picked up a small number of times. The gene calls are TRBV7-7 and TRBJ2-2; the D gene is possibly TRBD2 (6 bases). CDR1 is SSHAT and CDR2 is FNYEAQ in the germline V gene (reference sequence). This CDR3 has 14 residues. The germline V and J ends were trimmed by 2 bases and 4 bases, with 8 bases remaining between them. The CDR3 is CASSLLGGTGELFF. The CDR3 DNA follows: TGTGCCAGCAGCTTACTCGGGGGCACCGGGGAGCTGTTTTTT.

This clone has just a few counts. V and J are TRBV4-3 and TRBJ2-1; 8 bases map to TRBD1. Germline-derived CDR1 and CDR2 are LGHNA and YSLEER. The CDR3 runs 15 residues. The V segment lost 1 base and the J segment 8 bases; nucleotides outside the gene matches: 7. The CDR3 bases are TGCGCCAGCAGCCAAGTCTGGACAGGGTGGGATGAGCAGTTCTTC. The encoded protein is CASSQVWTGWDEQFF.

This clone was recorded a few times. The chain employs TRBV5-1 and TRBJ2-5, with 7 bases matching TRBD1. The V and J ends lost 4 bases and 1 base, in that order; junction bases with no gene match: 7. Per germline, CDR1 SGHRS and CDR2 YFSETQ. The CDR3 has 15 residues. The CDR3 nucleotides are TGCGCCAGCAGCGGCGGACAGGCTATCCAAGAGACCCAGTACTTC. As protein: CASSGGQAIQETQYF.

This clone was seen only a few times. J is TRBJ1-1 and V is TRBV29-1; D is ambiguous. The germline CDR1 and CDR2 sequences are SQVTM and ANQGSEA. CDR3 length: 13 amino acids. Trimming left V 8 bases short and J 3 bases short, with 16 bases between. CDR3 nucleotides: TGCAGCAGCCGGGTAAGTCGGGACACTGAAGCTTTCTTT. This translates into CSSRVSRDTEAFF.

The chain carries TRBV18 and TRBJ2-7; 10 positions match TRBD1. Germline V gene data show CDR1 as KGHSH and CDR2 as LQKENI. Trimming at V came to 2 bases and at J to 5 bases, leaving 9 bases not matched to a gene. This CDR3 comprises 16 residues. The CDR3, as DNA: TGTGCCAGCTCACCAGGTCGGGACAGGGGTTTTGACGAGCAGTACTTC. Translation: CASSPGRDRGFDEQYF.

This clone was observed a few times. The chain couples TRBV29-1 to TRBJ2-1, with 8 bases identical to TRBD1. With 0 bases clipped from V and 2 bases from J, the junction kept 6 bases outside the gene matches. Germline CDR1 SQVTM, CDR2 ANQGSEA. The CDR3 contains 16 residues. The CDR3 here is CSVEDLGTGTYNEQFF. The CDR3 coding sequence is TGCAGCGTTGAAGATCTCGGGACAGGAACCTACAATGAGCAGTTCTTC.

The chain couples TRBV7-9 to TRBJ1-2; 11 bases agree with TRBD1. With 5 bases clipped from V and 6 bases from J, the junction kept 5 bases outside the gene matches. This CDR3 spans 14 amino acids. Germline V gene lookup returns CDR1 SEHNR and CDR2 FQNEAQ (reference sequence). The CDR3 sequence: CASSPGDRGNGYTF. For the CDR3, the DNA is TGTGCCAGCAGCCCGGGGGACAGGGGGAATGGCTACACCTTC.

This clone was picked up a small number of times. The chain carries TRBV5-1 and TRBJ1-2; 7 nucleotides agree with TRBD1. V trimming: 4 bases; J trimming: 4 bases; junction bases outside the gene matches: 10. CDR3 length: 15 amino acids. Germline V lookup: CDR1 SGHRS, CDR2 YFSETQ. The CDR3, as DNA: TGCGCCAGCAGCGGGGGACAGCGGCCCCTCTATGGCTACACCTTC. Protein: CASSGGQRPLYGYTF.

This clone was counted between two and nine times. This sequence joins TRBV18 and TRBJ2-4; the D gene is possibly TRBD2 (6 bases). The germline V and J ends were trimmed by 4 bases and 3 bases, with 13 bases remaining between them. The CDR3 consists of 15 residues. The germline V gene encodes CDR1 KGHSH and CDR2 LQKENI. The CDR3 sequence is CASSQGGSVKNIQYF. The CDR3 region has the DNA TGTGCCAGCTCACAGGGAGGTAGTGTCAAAAACATTCAGTACTTC.

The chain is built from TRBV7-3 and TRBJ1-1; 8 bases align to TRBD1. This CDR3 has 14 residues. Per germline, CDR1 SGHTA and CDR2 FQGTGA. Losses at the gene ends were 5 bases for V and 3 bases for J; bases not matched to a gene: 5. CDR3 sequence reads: CASSKGTGDTEAFF. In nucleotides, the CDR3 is TGTGCCAGCAGCAAGGGGACAGGTGACACTGAAGCTTTCTTT.